This TCR beta chain stems from a study of cytomegalovirus exposure and HLA in healthy donors. This PCR relied on a set of 60 Vbeta primers and 13 Jbeta primers. Method: immunoSEQ multiplex PCR; TCRdb's copy keeps in-frame clones and lacks some. The table shows roughly 200,000 clones, with 80% to 85% occurring only once. This CDR3 spans 16 amino acids. In germline, CDR1 is SGHRS, CDR2 YFSETQ. V was shortened by 0 bases and J by 2 bases, with 12 bases between the two germline ends. In the case of this clone: Its target is not known.

Study outcomes and limitations: Judged likely to be a sequencing artifact was a cluster of highly shared sequence variants.

The TCR comes from a woman aged 40 to 55 in good health and CMV-seronegative. Specimen: PBMCs. The chain links TRBV5-1 to TRBJ1-5; maybe TRBD1 (5 bases). CDR3 region: CASSLGAGGGNQPQHF. The CDR3 DNA sequence: TGCGCCAGCAGCTTGGGAGCGGGGGGTGGCAATCAGCCCCAGCATTTT. Based on the CDR3 plus reference TRBV5-1 and TRBJ1-5, the full variable domain is KAGVTQTPRYLIKTRGQQVTLSCSPISGHRSVSWYQQTPGQGLQFLFEYFSETQRNKGNFPGRFSGRQFSNSRSEMNVSTLELGDSALYLCASSLGAGGGNQPQHFGDGTRLSIL.